Included here is one T cell receptor beta chain sequence, with context. This clone has a single count. Its antigen is not yet known. Per-nucleotide qualities are absent, and no much larger clonotype sits a single base away. The collaborating institutions used their own protocols to collect whole blood in K2EDTA tubes. For TCRbeta analysis, collaborator samples were shipped as frozen whole blood, as isolated PBMCs, or as DNA extracted from either sample type. TCRbeta CDR3 regions were amplified from genomic DNA using the immunoSEQ Assay, a bias-controlled multiplex PCR. The study's processing was this. Within the assay, amplification of reference gene primers was used to estimate how many nucleated cells each sample contained. To quantify the absolute abundance of each unique TCRbeta CDR3 rearrangement, sequence reads were collapsed and filtered. For each sample, productive Simpson clonality was calculated as the square root of Simpson's diversity index over productive rearrangements. Not all clones reach the TCRdb copy of this immuneACCESS table, which keeps in-frame sequences only. Checked studies attribute under half of the gap to unresolved V genes and leave the rest unexplained. D and trimming come from the DNA, and the V and J calls and clone size come from that table. This sample comprises fewer than 110,000 clones, 70% to 90% of them detected only once. The top ten constitute under 7% of the sample.

The record originates from a study of blood T cell repertoires in COVID-19 (TCRdb year 2020). Regarding the study in general: Samples covering the acute and convalescent phases of COVID-19 were provided by collaborators in the United States, Italy and Spain. Where available, HLA class I and class II types were taken from metadata supplied by the sample provider and were not determined by assay-based typing. Sample metadata almost always included a de-identified subject ID, COVID-19 status, age in years and sex. The repertoires were released in a freely available public database intended as a resource for research on the immune response to SARS-CoV-2. The material from the prospective study consisted of cDNA or gDNA derived from T cells, B-cell-depleted T cells, or PBMCs. Subjects who had been exposed to COVID-19, were actively infected with it, or had recovered from it provided the deeply sampled blood TCRbeta repertoires that made up the dataset. Samples came from the ongoing ImmuneRACE study (first 160 participants) plus 1,254 subjects from 6 global collaborators. Overall study outcomes, separate from this receptor: The amount of clinical and demographic metadata varied by source and participant and was provided uncurated.

The clonotype originates from a man aged 45-65 years with active or convalescent COVID-19. Sequenced sample: peripheral blood.

Here the CDR3 is given as CASSIIRDRVFYEQYF. The nucleotides are TGTGCCAGCAGCATTATAAGGGACAGGGTTTTCTACGAGCAGTACTTC. The chain is made from TRBV21-1 and TRBJ2-7; the table's D call, TRBD1, has no DNA check behind it. TRBV21-1 is reported as a pseudogene. From the cysteine up to the phenylalanine, the CDR3 has a length of 16 residues. Left in the record is the CDR3 DNA by itself, 48 bases read in frame from the first base.